This T cell receptor beta chain stems from a study of long-term antiretroviral therapy in people with HIV. An immunoSEQ assay, version v3.0, was performed at survey level. The target of sequencing was about 35,000-50,000 T-cell genomes per sample. Produced via immunoSEQ multiplex PCR; TCRdb's table is partial and in-frame only. The table lists about 44,000 clones, 90% to 95% of them singletons. The material sequenced was unsorted PBMCs, taken 3.7 years after starting antiretroviral therapy. The receptor was isolated from a woman aged 45-65 years with HIV.

This CDR3 reads CASSQGVGAINYGYTF. The CDR3 DNA follows: TGCGCCAGCAGCCAAGGGGTAGGGGCGATAAACTATGGCTACACCTTC. This sequence joins TRBV4-3 and TRBJ1-2; the D gene is possibly TRBD1 (5 bases). Germline CDR1 and CDR2: LGHNA and YSLEER. This CDR3 region has 16 residues. Trimming cost V 1 base and J 2 bases, with 14 bases left between them.